A single sample gave rise to the 6 T cell receptor beta chains below, sequenced in a study of PD-L1 blockade in urothelial cancer. Time point in this sample: pretreatment peripheral blood. The repertoire was sequenced with immunoSEQ multiplex PCR; TCRdb's copy has only in-frame clones and lacks some. The repertoire holds tens of thousands of clones, with roughly 84% as singletons. Here the sequenced sample was PBMCs, taken around atezolizumab (anti-PD-L1) treatment. The receptors were sampled from a man aged 55 to 70 with urothelial cancer.

V and J are TRBV2 and TRBJ2-3, with TRBD2 matching over 7 bases. This CDR3 region has 14 residues. The germline CDR1 and CDR2 sequences are SNHLY and FYNNEI. V lost 8 bases and J lost 6; bases outside the gene matches: 11. In nucleotides, the CDR3 is TGTGCCAGCGGGGAGGGGACCCGTAGGGATACGCAGTATTTT. This encodes CASGEGTRRDTQYF.

The CDR3 sequence is CASSLDGEHQPQHF. The CDR3 DNA reads TGTGCCAGCAGCTTAGATGGGGAGCATCAGCCCCAGCATTTT. The chain links TRBV7-9 to TRBJ1-5, with D unclear. Trimming stripped 1 base from V and 5 bases from J, with 9 bases between. Germline V gene sequence: CDR1 SEHNR, CDR2 FQNEAQ (reference sequence). The CDR3 loop spans 14 amino acids.

The chain couples TRBV11-2 to TRBJ1-6; possibly TRBD1 for D (6 bases). The germline V gene has CDR1 SGHAT and CDR2 FQNNGV. Trimming took 5 bases from V and 9 from J, leaving 17 bases between them. The CDR3 is made up of 15 amino acids. The CDR3 is CASSRRSGEGSPLHF. CDR3 bases: TGTGCCAGCAGCCGCCGGTCAGGGGAAGGTTCACCCCTCCACTTT.

The V gene is TRBV15, the J gene TRBJ2-7, with D unresolved. The CDR3 covers 13 residues. V lost 0 bases, J lost 2 bases, and 5 bases lay in between. The germline V gene encodes CDR1 LNHNV and CDR2 YYDKDF (reference sequence). CDR3 residues: CATSRDQTYEQYF. The CDR3 DNA reads TGTGCCACCAGCAGAGACCAGACCTACGAGCAGTACTTC.

A note on this clone: Compared with germline, one end of the junction differs, possibly owing to a read error. The DNA for the CDR3 is TGTGCCAGCTCACCATACGCAGGGGCGAACTCTGAAGCTTTCTTT. Its translation: CASSPYAGANSEAFF. The V gene is TRBV18, the J gene TRBJ1-1, with a tentative D call TRBD1 (6 bases). Germline V gene data show CDR1 as KGHSH and CDR2 as LQKENI. This CDR3 region has 15 residues. Full variable domain (missing parts from reference TRBV18 and TRBJ1-1): NAGVMQNPRHLVRRRGQEARLRCSPMKGHSHVYWYRQLPEEGLKFMVYLQKENIIDESGMPKERFSAEFPKEGPSILRIQQVVRGDSAAYFCASSPYAGANSEAFFGQGTRLTVV.

The chain joins TRBV5-1 to TRBJ2-7; D gene unclear. The length of the CDR3 is 14 residues. Germline loops: CDR1 SGHRS, CDR2 YFSETQ. Trimming took 4 bases from V and 0 from J, leaving 11 bases between them. CDR3 in amino acids: CASSATGSSYEQYF. In DNA form, the CDR3 reads TGCGCCAGCAGCGCAACCGGGTCCTCCTACGAGCAGTACTTC.